This TCR beta chain was obtained from a study of OX40 agonist ivuxolimab in advanced cancers. The study's findings and limits: Doses of 0.1 to 3.0 mg/kg were accompanied by clonal expansion of CD4+ and CD8+ blood T cells by week 6.

Sequenced by immunoSEQ multiplex PCR; TCRdb stores in-frame clones only, minus some. The data hold tens of thousands of clones, with roughly 85% observed a single time. About this clone: Antigen unknown.

Trimming removed 4 bases from V and 3 bases from J, with 10 bases in between. The germline V gene encodes CDR1 SGHDT and CDR2 YYEEEE. The length of the CDR3 is 13 residues. The clonotype comes from an adult with an advanced solid tumor such as melanoma, head and neck, liver or kidney cancer. The chain employs TRBV5-6 and TRBJ2-5; no definite D call. Here the sequenced sample was CD4+ or CD8+ T cells sorted from blood, taken in a trial of the OX40 agonist ivuxolimab. CDR3 in DNA: TGTGCCAGCAGCCTGATCGATGAAGAGACCCAGTACTTC. This sequence encodes CASSLIDEETQYF.